This is a list of T cell receptor beta chains from one sample in a study of blood T cells in healthy people across ages. TCRdb re-analysed the 5' RACE reads in MiXCR, keeping a single row per CDR3 protein. The repertoire includes some 560,000 distinct CDR3 sequences, 25% to 35% of them detected once, and under 4.5% sits in the top ten. These records were also assigned to another study, of T cells of mothers and their children.

The sample comprised blood. The origin of the receptors is a boy aged 2 to 10 in good health. Each CDR3 is given without its conserved first and last residue.

v_call cdr3_aa
TRBV6-2/TRBV6-3 ASSNGRDYTEAF
TRBV2 ASFSTQGGDEKLF
TRBV4-1 ASSPIAGIGNQPQH
TRBV6-5 ASRSGLSTDTQY
TRBV25-1 ASSVGGGNTEAF
TRBV24-1 ATSDPPATTQY
TRBV11-2 ASSLSRSDNQPQH
TRBV5-1 ASSLPQSAYGYT
TRBV12-3/TRBV12-4 ASRPQGYNSPLH
TRBV20-1 SAPTSGSNVGPQETQY
TRBV30 AWIGKAAGLEKLF